This T cell receptor beta chain was recorded in a study of control samples from healthy donors and cancer patients. With V trimmed by 4 bases and J by 3 bases, 0 bases remained unmatched. Per the germline V gene, CDR1 is MNHEY and CDR2 is SVGAGI. The CDR3 runs 15 residues. The data were produced by immunoSEQ multiplex PCR, yet TCRdb's version contains in-frame clones alone and is incomplete. The sample records approximately 94,000 clones, around 85% being singletons. Sample: PBMCs. The rearrangement links TRBV6-5 to TRBJ2-3, with 14 bases that match TRBD2. This TCR came from a man in his 70s with lung cancer. CDR3: CASSWTSGGTDTQYF. DNA for the CDR3: TGTGCCAGCAGTTGGACTAGCGGGGGGACAGATACGCAGTATTTT.